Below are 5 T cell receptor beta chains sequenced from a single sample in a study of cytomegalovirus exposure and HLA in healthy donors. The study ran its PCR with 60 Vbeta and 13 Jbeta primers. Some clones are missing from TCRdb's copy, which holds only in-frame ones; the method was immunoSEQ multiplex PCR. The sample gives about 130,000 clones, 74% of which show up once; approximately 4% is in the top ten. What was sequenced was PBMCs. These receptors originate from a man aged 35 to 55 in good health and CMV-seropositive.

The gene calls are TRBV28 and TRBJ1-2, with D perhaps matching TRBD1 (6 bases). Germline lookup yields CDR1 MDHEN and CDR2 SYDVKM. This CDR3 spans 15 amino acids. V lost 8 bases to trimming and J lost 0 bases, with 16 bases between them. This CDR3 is CASARPTGTNYGYTF. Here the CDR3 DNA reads TGTGCCAGCGCAAGACCCACAGGGACTAACTATGGCTACACCTTC.

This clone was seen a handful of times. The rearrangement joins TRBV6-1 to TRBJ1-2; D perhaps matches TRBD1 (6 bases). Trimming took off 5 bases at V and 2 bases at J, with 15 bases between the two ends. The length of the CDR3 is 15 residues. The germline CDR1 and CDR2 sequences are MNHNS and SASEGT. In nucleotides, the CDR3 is TGTGCCAGCAGTAATAGGGACACGATAAACTATGGCTACACCTTC. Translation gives CASSNRDTINYGYTF.

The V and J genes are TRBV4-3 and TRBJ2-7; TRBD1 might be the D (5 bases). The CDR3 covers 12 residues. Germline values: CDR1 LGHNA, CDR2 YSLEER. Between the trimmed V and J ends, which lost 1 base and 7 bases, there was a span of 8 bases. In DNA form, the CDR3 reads TGCGCCAGCAGCCAAGTGGGGCTAGAGCAGTACTTC. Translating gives CASSQVGLEQYF.

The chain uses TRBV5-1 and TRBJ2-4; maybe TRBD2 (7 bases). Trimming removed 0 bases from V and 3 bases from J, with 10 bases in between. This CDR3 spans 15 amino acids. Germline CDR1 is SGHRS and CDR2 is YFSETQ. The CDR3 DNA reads TGCGCCAGCAGCTTGGGAGGGGGGGTCAAAAACATTCAGTACTTC. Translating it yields CASSLGGGVKNIQYF.

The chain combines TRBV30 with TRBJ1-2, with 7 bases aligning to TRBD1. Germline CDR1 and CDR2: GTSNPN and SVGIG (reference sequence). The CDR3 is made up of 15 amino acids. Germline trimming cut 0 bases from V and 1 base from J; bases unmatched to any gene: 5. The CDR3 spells CAWSVRGPLNYGYTF. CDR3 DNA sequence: TGTGCCTGGAGTGTAAGGGGGCCTCTTAACTATGGCTACACCTTC.